These 10 T cell receptor beta chains originate from one sample sequenced in a study of early T cells in non-severe SARS-CoV-2 infection. MiXCR, applied by TCRdb to the 5' RACE reads, yields one record per CDR3 protein. The sample lists just under 90,000 distinct CDR3 sequences; about an eighth were seen once. The source material was whole blood. The receptors stem from an adult who was a healthcare worker with PCR-confirmed SARS-CoV-2 infection or an uninfected control (not recorded which).

About this clonotype: An end of the junction does not agree with germline; a read error may underlie this. J is TRBJ2-1 and V is TRBV11-2, with D unclear. Per the germline V gene, CDR1 is SGHAT and CDR2 is FQNNGV. CDR3 length equals 12 residues. As DNA, the CDR3 is TGTGCCAGCAGCTTAGAGATGGGTCCGCAGGTCTTC. Its translation is CASSLEMGPQVF.

This sequence joins TRBV3-1 and TRBJ2-2; D is ambiguous. Germline V gene sequence: CDR1 LGHDT, CDR2 YNNKEL (reference sequence). Trimming removed 2 bases at V and 7 bases at J, with 5 bases between. The CDR3 is 12 amino acids. CDR3 DNA sequence: TGTGCCAGCAGCCAAAGCCTCGGGGAGCTGTTTTTT. Its translation: CASSQSLGELFF.

The CDR3 sequence is CASSVVGLGRETQYF. The DNA of the CDR3 is TGTGCCAGCAGCGTAGTAGGACTAGGACGAGAGACCCAGTACTTC. This sequence joins TRBV9 and TRBJ2-5, with 7 bases aligning to TRBD2. The CDR3 covers 15 residues. V lost 0 bases and J lost 4; bases outside the gene matches: 6. Germline loops: CDR1 SGDLS, CDR2 YYNGEE.

The chain combines TRBV11-3 with TRBJ2-1; possibly TRBD1 or TRBD2 for D (5 bases each). Germline CDR1 and CDR2: SGHNT and YENEEA. This CDR3 has 14 residues. V lost 0 bases to trimming and J lost 5 bases, with 8 bases between them. Here the CDR3 reads CASSLDRDHNEQFF. The CDR3 nucleotides read TGTGCCAGCAGCTTAGACAGGGACCACAATGAGCAGTTCTTC.

This clonotype was seen a handful of times. The V call is TRBV4-1, the J call TRBJ2-1; perhaps TRBD2 as D (5 bases). CDR1 and CDR2 (germline): MGHRA, YSYEKL. This CDR3 is built from 14 residues. The V end lost 1 base, the J end lost 2 bases, and 6 bases lay between the germline ends. CDR3 loop: CASSQAGTYNEQFF. CDR3 DNA: TGCGCCAGCAGCCAAGCCGGGACCTACAATGAGCAGTTCTTC.

The chain is built from TRBV7-9 and TRBJ2-7; TRBD1 is a possible D gene (6 bases). The V gene's germline CDR1 is SEHNR and CDR2 FQNEAQ (reference sequence). This CDR3 has 13 amino acids. V was cut by 5 bases and J by 6 bases, with 14 bases left in between. The CDR3 nucleotides read TGTGCCAGCAGCCCATCAGGGGCGGGCGAGCAGTACTTC. This sequence encodes CASSPSGAGEQYF.

This clonotype has at least ten counts. This sequence joins TRBV7-9 and TRBJ1-3; D not resolved. V was pared by 5 bases and J by 1 base, with 9 bases between. Per the germline V gene, CDR1 is SEHNR and CDR2 is FQNEAQ (reference sequence). This CDR3 region has 14 residues. As DNA, the CDR3 is TGTGCCAGCAGCCGTCCGGAATCTGGAAACACCATATATTTT. Translated, it gives CASSRPESGNTIYF.

The chain links TRBV28 to TRBJ1-2; D unclear. The CDR3 totals 15 residues. Germline V gene lookup returns CDR1 MDHEN and CDR2 SYDVKM. Trimming removed 4 bases from V and 5 bases from J, with 17 bases in between. The CDR3 here is CASSSGPPSGYGYTF. The CDR3 DNA is TGTGCCAGCAGTTCCGGGCCTCCCTCGGGGTATGGCTACACCTTC.

This clonotype showed up just a few times. V and J are TRBV6-6 and TRBJ2-4; the D gene is possibly TRBD1 (6 bases). Germline lookup yields CDR1 MNHNY and CDR2 SVGAGI (reference sequence). CDR3 length: 14 amino acids. V dropped 2 bases and J dropped 7 bases, with 12 bases sitting between them. The CDR3 region is CASSYVQGSNIQYF. DNA of the CDR3: TGTGCCAGCAGTTACGTGCAGGGGAGTAACATTCAGTACTTC.

This clonotype was seen a few times. J is TRBJ2-6 and V is TRBV29-1; no clear D. The V end lost 8 bases, the J end lost 0 bases, and 14 bases lay between the germline ends. Germline V lookup: CDR1 SQVTM, CDR2 ANQGSEA. The CDR3 runs 15 residues. CDR3 DNA sequence: TGCAGCTCCTCGGGTGGCGCCTCTGGGGCCAACGTCCTGACTTTC. Amino acids: CSSSGGASGANVLTF.